The 11 T cell receptor beta chains in this list originate from one sample, sequenced in a study of sequential checkpoint blockade in melanoma. Clones were sequenced by immunoSEQ multiplex PCR, and TCRdb holds only the in-frame ones, with some missing. This sample has 10,000 or so clones, with 50% to 65% found just once. The sample's treatment: randomized to nivolumab then ipilimumab (arm A) or the reverse (arm B). This specimen was CD8+ T cells sorted from blood (inferred from file names), taken from a patient given nivolumab and ipilimumab in sequence. Source of these receptors: a human donor with melanoma.

The chain has TRBV6-5 and TRBJ2-5; D is undetermined. V lost 0 bases to trimming and J lost 5 bases, with 10 bases between them. Germline V gene sequence: CDR1 MNHEY, CDR2 SVGAGI. CDR3 length: 14 residues. The CDR3, as DNA: TGTGCCAGCAGTTACTCGGGCAGTTGGGAGACCCAGTACTTC. Protein sequence: CASSYSGSWETQYF.

The rearrangement uses TRBV6-5 and TRBJ2-2, with D maybe TRBD2 (5 bases). V was cut by 0 bases and J by 1 base, with 6 bases left in between. The CDR3 totals 15 residues. CDR1 and CDR2 (germline): MNHEY, SVGAGI. CDR3 protein: CASSYSGRNTGELFF. For the CDR3, the DNA is TGTGCCAGCAGTTACTCGGGGAGGAACACCGGGGAGCTGTTTTTT.

CDR3 bases: TGTGCCAGCAGCACCAGGGGCTTCCCCGGGGAGCTGTTTTTT. Protein sequence: CASSTRGFPGELFF. The J gene is TRBJ2-2, the V gene TRBV5-4; D possibly corresponds to TRBD1 (6 bases). Germline V lookup: CDR1 SGHNT, CDR2 YYREEE (reference sequence). The CDR3 consists of 14 residues. Trimming took off 4 bases at V and 6 bases at J, with 13 bases between the two ends.

The V gene is TRBV7-9, the J gene TRBJ2-7; possibly TRBD2 for D (5 bases). The V gene's germline CDR1 is SEHNR and CDR2 FQNEAQ (reference sequence). The CDR3 spans 12 residues. Trimming pared 1 base from V and 6 bases from J, leaving 7 bases between. CDR3 nucleotide sequence: TGTGCCAGCAGCTTAGGTGGGAGCGAGCAGTACTTC. It translates to CASSLGGSEQYF.

The V call is TRBV7-9, the J call TRBJ2-7; 9 bases line up with TRBD1. The V gene's germline CDR1 is SEHNR and CDR2 FQNEAQ (reference sequence). The CDR3 totals 15 residues. V was pared by 3 bases and J by 3 bases, with 6 bases of the junction left unmatched. The CDR3 here is CASSLVGTGIYEQYF. Here the CDR3 DNA reads TGTGCCAGCAGCTTGGTGGGGACAGGGATCTACGAGCAGTACTTC.

Of note for this clone: Other nucleotide sequences from this sample produce the same CDR3. The chain is built from TRBV5-6 and TRBJ2-1; a possible D gene is TRBD2 (5 bases). Germline loops: CDR1 SGHDT, CDR2 YYEEEE. The CDR3 has 12 residues. Trimming left V 4 bases short and J 3 bases short, with 5 bases between. CDR3 residues: CASSRGYNEQFF. CDR3 bases: TGTGCCAGCAGCCGGGGCTACAATGAGCAGTTCTTC.

The J gene is TRBJ2-3, the V gene TRBV9; TRBD2 matches at 8 bases. Germline CDR1 and CDR2: SGDLS and YYNGEE. Trimming cost V 3 bases and J 5 bases; bases outside gene matches: 11. The CDR3 extends over 16 amino acids. The CDR3 nucleotides read TGTGCCAGCAGCGCCATCCAAGGTAGCGGGATAGATACGCAGTATTTT. Translation gives CASSAIQGSGIDTQYF.

This chain connects TRBV7-9 to TRBJ2-5; TRBD1 might be the D (6 bases). V dropped 7 bases and J dropped 1 base, with 16 bases sitting between them. The V gene's germline CDR1 is SEHNR and CDR2 FQNEAQ (reference sequence). The CDR3 runs 15 residues. The DNA of the CDR3 is TGTGCCAGCATCCCAGGGTGGACAGCCCAAGAGACCCAGTACTTC. Translation: CASIPGWTAQETQYF.

In nucleotides, the CDR3 is TGTGCCAGCAGCCCCCCTCTAGCGGGGGGGCAGGATGAGCAGTTCTTC. The encoded protein is CASSPPLAGGQDEQFF. This chain links TRBV5-4 with TRBJ2-1; 12 nucleotides line up with TRBD2. This CDR3 contains 16 residues. In germline, CDR1 is SGHNT, CDR2 YYREEE (reference sequence). Losses at the gene ends were 4 bases for V and 8 bases for J; bases not matched to a gene: 10. Filled out from reference TRBV5-4 and TRBJ2-1, the complete variable domain reads ETGVTQSPTHLIKTRGQQVTLRCSSQSGHNTVSWYQQALGQGPQFIFQYYREEENGRGNFPPRFSGLQFPNYSSELNVNALELDDSALYLCASSPPLAGGQDEQFFGPGTRLTVL.

This clone is labeled as medium-sized. The chain has TRBV6-6 and TRBJ1-2; no firm D call. Germline V lookup: CDR1 MNHNY, CDR2 SVGAGI (reference sequence). The CDR3 has 14 amino acids. Trimming stripped 7 bases from V and 0 bases from J, with 12 bases between. DNA for the CDR3: TGTGCCAGCAAAGTGACGGAGGCTAACTATGGCTACACCTTC. This codes for CASKVTEANYGYTF.

The V gene is TRBV4-3, the J gene TRBJ2-7; 8 bases agree with TRBD1. CDR1 is LGHNA, CDR2 YSLEER, per germline. Germline trimming cut 0 bases from V and 6 bases from J; bases unmatched to any gene: 7. The CDR3 runs to 15 residues. In DNA form, the CDR3 reads TGCGCCAGCAGCCAAGAACCAGGGGGCGGACCCGAGCAGTACTTC. Protein: CASSQEPGGGPEQYF.